The sequence of this T cell receptor (beta chain) was determined in a study of T cell repertoires in cytomegalovirus infection. Study in general: Use of recently identified HLA-C-restricted and well-studied HLA-B-restricted CMV epitopes was part of the study.

The study, taken as a whole, reports: CMV-specific TCR beta clonotypes restricted by HLA-C were the ones dominating the ex vivo response.

TCRdb processed the reads anew with MiXCR; each CDR3 protein has one entry. Of some 500,000 distinct CDR3 sequences listed, about 39% are singletons. In the case of this clonotype: As yet, its antigen is unknown.

Sequenced here: cultured PBMCs, sampled from culture after CMV antigen stimulation. The clonotype comes from a human donor in good health (CMV status not recorded). Some clones in this sample may be carry-over from other donors' samples.

CDR3 bases: TGTGCCAGCAGGGATCTCAAGGAAACCGGGGAGCTGTTTTTT. Amino acid sequence: CASRDLKETGELFF. This chain uses TRBV12-3 or TRBV12-4 with TRBJ2-2; D is unresolved. Trimming removed 6 bases from V and 5 bases from J, with 13 bases in between. This CDR3 comprises 14 residues.